Sequencing of this T cell receptor beta chain was carried out in a study of OX40 agonist ivuxolimab in advanced cancers. In the study overall: Checkpoint inhibitors had been given previously to roughly 40% of patients. Partial response was recorded in three patients: one hepatocellular carcinoma and two cutaneous melanoma cases.

Sequencing used immunoSEQ multiplex PCR; TCRdb keeps in-frame clones, though not all of them. The sample includes fewer than 80,000 clones, about three quarters of them seen just once. Study results and limitations: Among some nonresponders, normalized T-cell clonal expansion was also low. Antigen specificity remained undetermined for the expanded peripheral T cells.

As regards this clone: The target antigen is unknown.

Deletions cut 1 base from V and 4 bases from J, with 9 bases between. Germline CDR1 and CDR2: SGHDT and YYEEEE. The CDR3 extends over 14 amino acids. V and J are TRBV5-6 and TRBJ1-3, with D perhaps matching TRBD1 (6 bases). This receptor was identified in an adult with an advanced solid tumor such as melanoma, head and neck, liver or kidney cancer. Material: CD4+ or CD8+ T cells sorted from blood, obtained in a trial of the OX40 agonist ivuxolimab. The CDR3 bases are TGTGCCAGCAGCTTGACCAGGGGAGGAAACACCATATATTTT. Translated, it gives CASSLTRGGNTIYF.